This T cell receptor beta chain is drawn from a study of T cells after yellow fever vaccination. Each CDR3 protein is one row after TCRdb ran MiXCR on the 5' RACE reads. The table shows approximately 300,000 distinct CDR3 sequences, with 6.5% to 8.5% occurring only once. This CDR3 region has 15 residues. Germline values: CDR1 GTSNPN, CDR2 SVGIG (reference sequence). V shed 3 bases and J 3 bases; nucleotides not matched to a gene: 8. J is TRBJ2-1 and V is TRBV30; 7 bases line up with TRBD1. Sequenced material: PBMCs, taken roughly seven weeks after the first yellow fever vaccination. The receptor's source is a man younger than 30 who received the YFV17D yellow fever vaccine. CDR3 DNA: TGTGCCTGGAGCGTCATAGGGGGCGGCTACAATGAGCAGTTCTTC. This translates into CAWSVIGGGYNEQFF. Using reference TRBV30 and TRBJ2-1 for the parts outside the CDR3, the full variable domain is SQTIHQWPATLVQPVGSPLSLECTVEGTSNPNLYWYRQAAGRGLQLLFYSVGIGQISSEVPQNLSASRPQDRQFILSSKKLLLSDSGFYLCAWSVIGGGYNEQFFGPGTRLTVL.